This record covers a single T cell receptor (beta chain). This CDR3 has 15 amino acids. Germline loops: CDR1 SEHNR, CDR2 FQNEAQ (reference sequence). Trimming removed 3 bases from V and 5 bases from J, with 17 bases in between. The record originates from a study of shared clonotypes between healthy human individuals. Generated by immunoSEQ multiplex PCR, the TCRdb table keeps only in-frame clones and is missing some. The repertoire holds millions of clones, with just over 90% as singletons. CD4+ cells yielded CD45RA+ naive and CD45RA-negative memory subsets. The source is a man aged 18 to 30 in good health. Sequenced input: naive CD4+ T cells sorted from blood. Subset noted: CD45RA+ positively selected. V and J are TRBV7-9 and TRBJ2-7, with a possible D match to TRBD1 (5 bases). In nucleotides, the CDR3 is TGTGCCAGCAGCTTCAAGGGGCGCGAGGTCGACGAGCAGTACTTC. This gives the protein CASSFKGREVDEQYF.